The 31 T cell receptor beta chains given below trace back to one sample, sequenced in a study of patients and donors after allogeneic stem cell transplantation. Using its own MiXCR run on the RT-PCR reads, TCRdb lists one record per CDR3 protein. The table has about 57,000 distinct CDR3 sequences, roughly 13% seen once. The sequencing input was blood, either unsorted or a sorted T cell fraction (not recorded which). Every receptor here comes from a human donor who was either an allogeneic HSCT recipient or a stem cell or donor lymphocyte infusion donor (not recorded which). It is not recorded whose cells these are; they may come from a transplant donor.

Worth noting for this clonotype: It may be a read error: a sequence one base away is much more abundant. The J gene is TRBJ1-4, the V gene TRBV27, with D perhaps TRBD1 (5 bases). The CDR3 extends over 14 amino acids. The V gene's germline CDR1 is MNHEY and CDR2 SMNVEV (reference sequence). The CDR3 here is CASSLAGSNEKLSF. DNA for the CDR3: TGTGCCAGCAGTTTGGCAGGGTCTAATGAAAAACTGTCTTTT.

This clonotype was seen a handful of times. The CDR3 DNA reads TGTGCCAGCAGCTTAGATATTCCCGGAGTGGGTCCCCGGGGTTACACAGATACGCAGTATTTT. It specifies CASSLDIPGVGPRGYTDTQYF. The gene calls are TRBV11-2 and TRBJ2-3; possibly TRBD2 for D (5 bases). V was cut by 0 bases and J by 2 bases, with 27 bases left in between. From germline, CDR1 is SGHAT and CDR2 FQNNGV. This CDR3 is built from 21 residues.

This chain connects TRBV12-3 or TRBV12-4 to TRBJ2-5; tentatively, D is TRBD2 (6 bases). Trimming took off 8 bases at V and 5 bases at J, with 15 bases between the two ends. The CDR3 contains 13 residues. CDR3 amino acids: CASSIGGAETQYF. The CDR3 nucleotides read TGTGCCAGCTCCATAGGAGGGGCGGAGACCCAGTACTTC.

This rearrangement joins TRBV6-6 to TRBJ2-5; 7 bases are a match to TRBD2. V shed 2 bases, J shed 6 bases, and the junction held 6 bases outside the gene matches. The CDR3 has 14 residues. Germline-derived CDR1 and CDR2 are MNHNY and SVGAGI (reference sequence). CDR3 region: CASSYKQGGKTQYF. The CDR3, as DNA: TGTGCCAGCAGTTACAAGCAGGGAGGGAAGACCCAGTACTTC.

Only a few counts were recorded for this clonotype. The chain recombines TRBV3-1 with TRBJ2-1; 10 bases fit TRBD1. This CDR3 has 14 residues. Trimming cost V 5 bases and J 8 bases; bases outside gene matches: 6. CDR1 is LGHDT, CDR2 YNNKEL, per germline (reference sequence). CDR3 coding DNA: TGTGCCAGCAGCGACGTGGGGACAGGGGATGAGCAGTTCTTC. Residues: CASSDVGTGDEQFF.

This clonotype was observed a few times. The chain employs TRBV9 and TRBJ1-1; D is ambiguous. This CDR3 comprises 13 residues. The V end lost 4 bases, the J end lost 2 bases, and 9 bases lay between the germline ends. Germline V gives CDR1 SGDLS, CDR2 YYNGEE. CDR3 residues: CASSPRANTEAFF. In nucleotides, the CDR3 is TGTGCCAGCAGCCCCCGGGCTAACACTGAAGCTTTCTTT.

This sequence joins TRBV10-3 and TRBJ1-1, with 7 bases that match TRBD1. The CDR3 spans 13 residues. The trim removed 3 bases at V and 7 bases at J, leaving 5 bases unmatched. Looked up from germline, CDR1 is ENHRY and CDR2 is SYGVKD. CDR3 amino acids: CAISDTRDSEAFF. In DNA, the CDR3 is TGTGCCATCAGTGATACCCGGGACAGTGAAGCTTTCTTT.

This clonotype was counted a few times. V usage is TRBV11-2 and J usage is TRBJ1-6, with D uncertain. Trimming removed 3 bases at V and 10 bases at J, with 10 bases between. CDR3 length equals 13 residues. Germline V lookup: CDR1 SGHAT, CDR2 FQNNGV. The CDR3 coding sequence is TGTGCCAGCAGCTTGGATGGGGTGTCACCCCTCCACTTT. Amino acids: CASSLDGVSPLHF. The full variable domain, with the rest looked up from reference TRBV11-2 and TRBJ1-6, is EAGVAQSPRYKIIEKRQSVAFWCNPISGHATLYWYQQILGQGPKLLIQFQNNGVVDDSQLPKDRFSAERLKGVDSTLKIQPAKLEDSAVYLCASSLDGVSPLHFGNGTRLTVT.

This chain connects TRBV12-3 or TRBV12-4 to TRBJ2-5; D not resolved. Trimming stripped 2 bases from V and 4 bases from J, with 11 bases between. This CDR3 has 14 amino acids. The DNA of the CDR3 is TGTGCCAGCAGTTTAACGGGTTTTGCAGAGACCCAGTACTTC. The encoded protein is CASSLTGFAETQYF.

The V and J genes are TRBV27 and TRBJ2-3, with D perhaps matching TRBD2 (6 bases). CDR3 length: 14 amino acids. Germline CDR1 reads MNHEY; CDR2 reads SMNVEV (reference sequence). V lost 7 bases to trimming and J lost 0 bases, with 11 bases between them. The CDR3 sequence is CASTLSGSTDTQYF. The DNA of the CDR3 is TGTGCCAGCACCCTCAGCGGGAGCACAGATACGCAGTATTTT.

Turning to this clonotype: A much larger clone differs from this one at a single base, so this may be a read error. The chain couples TRBV7-9 to TRBJ1-2; D might be TRBD1 (5 bases). Germline V gene lookup returns CDR1 SEHNR and CDR2 FQNEAQ (reference sequence). This CDR3 contains 15 residues. The V end lost 5 bases, the J end lost 1 base, and 14 bases lay between the germline ends. The CDR3 here is CASSPPKTVNYGYTF. As DNA, the CDR3 is TGTGCCAGCAGCCCCCCCAAGACAGTTAACTATGGCTACACCTTC. The entire variable domain, with the rest obtained from reference TRBV7-9 and TRBJ1-2, is as follows: DTGVSQNPRHKITKRGQNVTFRCDPISEHNRLYWYRQTLGQGPEFLTYFQNEAQLEKSRLLSDRFSAERPKGSFSTLEIQRTEQGDSAMYLCASSPPKTVNYGYTFGSGTRLTVV.

Many counts were recorded for this clonotype. The V call is TRBV12-3 or TRBV12-4, the J call TRBJ2-1, with TRBD2 as a possible D gene (5 bases). This CDR3 has 12 residues. Trimming left V 2 bases short and J 12 bases short, with 11 bases between. CDR3 loop: CASSLFPGGQFF. CDR3 in DNA: TGTGCCAGCAGTTTATTCCCAGGAGGGCAGTTCTTC.

The chain employs TRBV10-3 and TRBJ1-2, with 7 bases lining up with TRBD1. V lost 2 bases to trimming and J lost 8 bases; unmatched junction nucleotides: 5. The V gene's germline CDR1 is ENHRY and CDR2 SYGVKD. This CDR3 contains 13 residues. DNA of the CDR3: TGTGCCATCAGTGAGGACAGGGATCGGGGCTACACCTTC. Translating it yields CAISEDRDRGYTF.

This clonotype was detected only a few times. CDR3: CASSLGQVPEQYF. The CDR3, as DNA: TGTGCCAGCAGCTTAGGGCAGGTTCCCGAGCAGTACTTC. The chain combines TRBV7-9 with TRBJ2-7, with D unresolved. Trimming stripped 1 base from V and 6 bases from J, with 10 bases between. The CDR3 runs 13 residues. CDR1 and CDR2 (germline): SEHNR, FQNEAQ (reference sequence).

There are a few counts of this clonotype. V gene TRBV5-1 combines with J gene TRBJ1-1; D remains ambiguous. V gave up 7 bases and J gave up 1 base, with 11 bases separating them. Germline CDR1 reads SGHRS; CDR2 reads YFSETQ. This CDR3 contains 13 residues. CDR3 DNA: TGCGCCAGCGGGTTTTGGGGGAACACTGAAGCTTTCTTT. Residues: CASGFWGNTEAFF.

The sample holds a few counts of this clonotype. The chain uses TRBV3-1 and TRBJ2-4; D unresolved. Germline V gene lookup returns CDR1 LGHDT and CDR2 YNNKEL (reference sequence). Trimming took 0 bases from V and 0 from J, leaving 6 bases between them. The CDR3 runs to 15 residues. The CDR3 coding sequence is TGTGCCAGCAGCCAAGACAGTTTAGCCAAAAACATTCAGTACTTC. This translates into CASSQDSLAKNIQYF.

This clonotype was observed many times. The chain employs TRBV6-6 and TRBJ2-2, with D hard to call. The V gene's germline CDR1 is MNHNY and CDR2 SVGAGI (reference sequence). This CDR3 contains 12 residues. V lost 4 bases to trimming and J lost 7 bases, with 7 bases between them. The CDR3 is CASSSLGGELFF. As DNA, the CDR3 is TGTGCCAGCAGTTCCCTTGGCGGGGAGCTGTTTTTT.

This chain links TRBV3-1 with TRBJ2-7, with 14 bases fitting TRBD2. V lost 0 bases, J lost 6 bases, and 4 bases stayed unmatched. This CDR3 region has 16 residues. Germline CDR1 LGHDT, CDR2 YNNKEL (reference sequence). CDR3 nucleotide sequence: TGTGCCAGCAGCCAAGATCTGGGACTAGCGGGAGCCGAGCAGTACTTC. Translation: CASSQDLGLAGAEQYF.

This clonotype was seen a few times. The chain joins TRBV12-3 or TRBV12-4 to TRBJ2-5, with TRBD2 matching over 7 bases. Trimming cost V 5 bases and J 5 bases; bases outside gene matches: 8. CDR3 size: 14 residues. The CDR3 is CASSDYGGSETQYF. DNA for the CDR3: TGTGCCAGCAGTGACTATGGCGGGAGTGAGACCCAGTACTTC.

The chain uses TRBV29-1 and TRBJ2-7, with a possible D match to TRBD2 (7 bases). Trimming left V 2 bases short and J 6 bases short, with 20 bases between. Germline CDR1 SQVTM, CDR2 ANQGSEA. The CDR3 is 15 residues long. In nucleotides, the CDR3 is TGCAGCGTTGAAACGACTAGCCTAGAAGGGGGCGAGCAGTACTTC. This sequence encodes CSVETTSLEGGEQYF.

The table lists this clonotype with a few counts. This chain uses TRBV29-1 with TRBJ2-1; unclear D gene. CDR3 length: 16 amino acids. The V end was cut by 0 bases, the J end by 2 bases, with 14 bases between. Germline lookup yields CDR1 SQVTM and CDR2 ANQGSEA. The CDR3 DNA is TGCAGCGTTGAAGAAGGCCGAGGTGCAGCCTACAATGAGCAGTTCTTC. Translation: CSVEEGRGAAYNEQFF.

This clonotype occurred a few times. V and J are TRBV7-6 and TRBJ2-7; D remains ambiguous. The length of the CDR3 is 12 residues. V was shortened by 4 bases and J by 2 bases, with 6 bases between the two germline ends. Germline-derived CDR1 and CDR2 are SGHVS and FNYEAQ. In DNA, the CDR3 is TGTGCCAGCAGCTCCGAAACCTACGAGCAGTACTTC. As protein: CASSSETYEQYF.

This clonotype has more than one count but fewer than ten. This chain links TRBV25-1 with TRBJ2-7; 7 bases line up with TRBD1. CDR3 size: 14 residues. From germline, CDR1 is MGHDK and CDR2 SYGVNS. With V trimmed by 4 bases and J by 5 bases, 8 bases remained unmatched. The CDR3 nucleotides read TGTGCCAGCAGTGGAGGACAGGTGGTCCACGAGCAGTACTTC. Encoded protein: CASSGGQVVHEQYF.

This clonotype was recorded a few times. The chain couples TRBV29-1 to TRBJ2-6, with D hard to call. Trimming stripped 7 bases from V and 2 bases from J, with 6 bases between. The CDR3 extends over 12 amino acids. Germline values: CDR1 SQVTM, CDR2 ANQGSEA. The CDR3 region is CSADTGANVLTF. DNA of the CDR3: TGCAGCGCAGACACTGGGGCCAACGTCCTGACTTTC.

The chain has TRBV28 and TRBJ1-4; D is uncertain. This CDR3 region has 15 residues. Trimming cost V 6 bases and J 6 bases, with 17 bases left between them. The germline CDR1 and CDR2 sequences are MDHEN and SYDVKM. CDR3 coding DNA: TGTGCCAGCAGCCTACCCGGGAGTATGGATGAAAAACTGTTTTTT. Its protein product is CASSLPGSMDEKLFF.

V usage is TRBV27 and J usage is TRBJ2-7, with 8 positions matching TRBD2. Germline CDR1 is MNHEY and CDR2 is SMNVEV (reference sequence). Trimming cost V 3 bases and J 1 base; bases outside gene matches: 2. This CDR3 is built from 14 residues. The CDR3 nucleotides are TGTGCCAGCAGTTTGGGCGGGAGGTCCTACGAGCAGTACTTC. Residues: CASSLGGRSYEQYF.

This clonotype was detected only a few times. The V gene is TRBV2, the J gene TRBJ2-7, with D tentatively TRBD2 (6 bases). Germline V lookup: CDR1 SNHLY, CDR2 FYNNEI. The V end lost 6 bases, the J end lost 4 bases, and 22 bases lay between the germline ends. The CDR3 totals 16 residues. Here the CDR3 DNA reads TGTGCCAGCAGCGATGGGACTGGGGCCGGCCATTACGAGCAGTACTTC. Amino acid sequence: CASSDGTGAGHYEQYF.

This sequence joins TRBV5-1 and TRBJ2-1; D is undetermined. CDR1 is SGHRS, CDR2 YFSETQ, per germline. With 4 bases removed from V and 9 bases from J, the gap between germline ends came to 11 bases. CDR3 length: 12 amino acids. CDR3 region: CASSPRYGEQFF. The CDR3 DNA is TGCGCCAGCAGCCCGAGGTACGGTGAGCAGTTCTTC.

This clonotype was recorded a few times. This chain links TRBV6-5 with TRBJ2-6; tentatively, D is TRBD1 or TRBD2 (6 bases each). Per the germline V gene, CDR1 is MNHEY and CDR2 is SVGAGI. This CDR3 is built from 18 residues. V was pared by 2 bases and J by 0 bases, with 14 bases between. CDR3 nucleotide sequence: TGTGCCAGCAGTTACCCAGGGGACGGGAGCTCTGGGGCCAACGTCCTGACTTTC. Amino acid sequence: CASSYPGDGSSGANVLTF.

The chain is built from TRBV20-1 and TRBJ2-1, with 7 nucleotides matching TRBD1. This CDR3 spans 13 amino acids. CDR1 DFQATT and CDR2 SNEGSKA come from the germline V gene (reference sequence). Trimming cost V 0 bases and J 9 bases; bases outside gene matches: 5. In DNA, the CDR3 is TGCAGTGCTAGAGAAATCGGGACAGCTGAGCAGTTCTTC. Translation gives CSAREIGTAEQFF.

This clonotype was counted a few times. J is TRBJ1-5 and V is TRBV6-2 or TRBV6-3, with 7 nucleotides matching TRBD1. Germline V CDR1 and CDR2: MNHEY, SVGEGT. This CDR3 comprises 12 residues. The V and J ends lost 6 bases and 5 bases, in that order; junction bases with no gene match: 1. This CDR3 reads CASRQGHQPQHF. The CDR3 DNA is TGTGCCAGCAGACAGGGGCATCAGCCCCAGCATTTT.